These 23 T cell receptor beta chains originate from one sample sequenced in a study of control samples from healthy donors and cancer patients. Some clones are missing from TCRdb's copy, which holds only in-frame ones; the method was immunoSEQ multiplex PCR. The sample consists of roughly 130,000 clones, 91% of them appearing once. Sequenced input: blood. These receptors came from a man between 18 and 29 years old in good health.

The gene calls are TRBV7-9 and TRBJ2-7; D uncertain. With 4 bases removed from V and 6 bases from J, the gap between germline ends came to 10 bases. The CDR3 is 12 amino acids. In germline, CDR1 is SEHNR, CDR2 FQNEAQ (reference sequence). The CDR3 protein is CASSSLVAEQYF. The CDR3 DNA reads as TGTGCCAGCAGCTCCCTAGTCGCCGAGCAGTACTTC.

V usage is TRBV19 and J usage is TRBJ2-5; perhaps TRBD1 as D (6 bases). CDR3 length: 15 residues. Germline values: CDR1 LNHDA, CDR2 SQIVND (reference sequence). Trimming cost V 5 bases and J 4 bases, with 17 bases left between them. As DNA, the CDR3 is TGTGCCAGTAGTCCCCATCGGGGCAGGGGAGAGACCCAGTACTTC. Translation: CASSPHRGRGETQYF. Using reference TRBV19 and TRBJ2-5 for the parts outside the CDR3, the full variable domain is DGGITQSPKYLFRKEGQNVTLSCEQNLNHDAMYWYRQDPGQGLRLIYYSQIVNDFQKGDIAEGYSVSREKKESFPLTVTSAQKNPTAFYLCASSPHRGRGETQYFGPGTRLLVL.

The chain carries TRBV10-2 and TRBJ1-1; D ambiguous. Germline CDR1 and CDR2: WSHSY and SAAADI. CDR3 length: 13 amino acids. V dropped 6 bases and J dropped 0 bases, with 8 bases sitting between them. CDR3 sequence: CASRIDLNTEAFF. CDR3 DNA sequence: TGCGCCAGCAGAATTGACCTGAACACTGAAGCTTTCTTT.

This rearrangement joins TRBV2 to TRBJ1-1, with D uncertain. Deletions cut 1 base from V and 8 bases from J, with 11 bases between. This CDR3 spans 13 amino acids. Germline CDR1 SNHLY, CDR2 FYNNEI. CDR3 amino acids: CASSEGRIQEAFF. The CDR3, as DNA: TGTGCCAGCAGTGAAGGCCGCATTCAAGAAGCTTTCTTT.

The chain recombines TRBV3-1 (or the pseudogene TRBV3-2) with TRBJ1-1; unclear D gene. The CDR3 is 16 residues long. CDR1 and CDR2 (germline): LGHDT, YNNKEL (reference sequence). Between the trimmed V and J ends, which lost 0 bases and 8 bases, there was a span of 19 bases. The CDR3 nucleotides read TGTGCCAGCAGCCAAGATATTGTACGGGCGGAGCCCGAAGCTTTCTTT. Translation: CASSQDIVRAEPEAFF.

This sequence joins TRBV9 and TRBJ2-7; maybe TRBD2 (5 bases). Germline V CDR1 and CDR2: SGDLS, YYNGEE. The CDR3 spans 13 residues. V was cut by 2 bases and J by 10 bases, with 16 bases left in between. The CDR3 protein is CASSVTLAATQYF. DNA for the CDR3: TGTGCCAGCAGCGTGACCCTAGCCGCAACTCAGTACTTC.

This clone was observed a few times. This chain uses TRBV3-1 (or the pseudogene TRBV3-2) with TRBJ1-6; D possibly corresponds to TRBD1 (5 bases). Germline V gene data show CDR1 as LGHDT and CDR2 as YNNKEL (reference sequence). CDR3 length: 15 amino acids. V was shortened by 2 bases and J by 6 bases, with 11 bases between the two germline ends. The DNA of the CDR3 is TGTGCCAGCAGCCAAAGGGGATGGGGTAATTCACCCCTCCACTTT. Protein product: CASSQRGWGNSPLHF.

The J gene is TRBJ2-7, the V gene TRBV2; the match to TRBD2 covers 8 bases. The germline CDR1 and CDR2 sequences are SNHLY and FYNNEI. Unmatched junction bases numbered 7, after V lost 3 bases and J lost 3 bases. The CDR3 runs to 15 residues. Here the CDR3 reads CASSEIGGVNYEQYF. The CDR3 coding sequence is TGTGCCAGCAGTGAGATCGGGGGGGTGAACTACGAGCAGTACTTC.

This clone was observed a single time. In nucleotides, the CDR3 is TGTGCCAGCCGGCCGAGAGGGACAGGGGTCATGAACACTGAAGCTTTCTTT. Its translation is CASRPRGTGVMNTEAFF. The chain is built from TRBV18 and TRBJ1-1; 10 positions agree with TRBD1. V shed 8 bases and J 0 bases; nucleotides not matched to a gene: 12. The CDR3 is 17 amino acids. Germline CDR1 reads KGHSH; CDR2 reads LQKENI.

CDR3 sequence (DNA): TGCGCCAGCAGCTTTGGCCCAGCTGAAAAACTGTTTTTT. Translated, it gives CASSFGPAEKLFF. The J gene is TRBJ1-4, the V gene TRBV5-1; no clear D gene. The CDR3 runs to 13 residues. V gave up 2 bases and J gave up 7 bases, with 9 bases separating them. Germline-derived CDR1 and CDR2 are SGHRS and YFSETQ.

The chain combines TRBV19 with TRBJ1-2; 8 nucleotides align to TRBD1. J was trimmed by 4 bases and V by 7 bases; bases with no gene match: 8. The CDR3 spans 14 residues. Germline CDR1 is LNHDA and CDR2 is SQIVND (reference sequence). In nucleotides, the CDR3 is TGTGCCAGTACCCAGGACAGGGTTGGCTATGGCTACACCTTC. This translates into CASTQDRVGYGYTF. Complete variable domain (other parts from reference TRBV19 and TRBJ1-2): DGGITQSPKYLFRKEGQNVTLSCEQNLNHDAMYWYRQDPGQGLRLIYYSQIVNDFQKGDIAEGYSVSREKKESFPLTVTSAQKNPTAFYLCASTQDRVGYGYTFGSGTRLTVV.

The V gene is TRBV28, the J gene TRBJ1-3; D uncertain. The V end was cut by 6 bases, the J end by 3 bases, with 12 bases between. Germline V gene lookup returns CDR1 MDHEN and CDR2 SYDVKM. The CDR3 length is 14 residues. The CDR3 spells CASSQSLGGNTIYF. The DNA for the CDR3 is TGTGCCAGCAGCCAGAGCTTAGGTGGAAACACCATATATTTT.

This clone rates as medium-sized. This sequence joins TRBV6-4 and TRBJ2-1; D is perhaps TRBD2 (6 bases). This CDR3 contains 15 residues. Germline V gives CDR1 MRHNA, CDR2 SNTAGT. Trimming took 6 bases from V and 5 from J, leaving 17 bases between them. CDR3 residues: CASSPLGGENNEQFF. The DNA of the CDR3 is TGTGCCAGCAGCCCCCTGGGGGGTGAAAACAATGAGCAGTTCTTC.

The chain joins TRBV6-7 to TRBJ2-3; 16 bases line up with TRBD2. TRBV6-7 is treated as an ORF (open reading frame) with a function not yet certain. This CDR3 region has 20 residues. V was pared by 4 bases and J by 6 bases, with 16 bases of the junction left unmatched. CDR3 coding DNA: TGTGCCAGCAGTTCGCCCACCGGGACTAGCGGGGGGGCTGGATGGGATACGCAGTATTTT. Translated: CASSSPTGTSGGAGWDTQYF.

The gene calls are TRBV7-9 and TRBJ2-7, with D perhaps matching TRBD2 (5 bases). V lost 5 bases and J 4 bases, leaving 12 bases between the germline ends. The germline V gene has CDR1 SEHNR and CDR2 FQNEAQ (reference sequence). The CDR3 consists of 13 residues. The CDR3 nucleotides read TGTGCCAGCAGCCCAGGACTGTTTTACGAGCAGTACTTC. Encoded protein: CASSPGLFYEQYF.

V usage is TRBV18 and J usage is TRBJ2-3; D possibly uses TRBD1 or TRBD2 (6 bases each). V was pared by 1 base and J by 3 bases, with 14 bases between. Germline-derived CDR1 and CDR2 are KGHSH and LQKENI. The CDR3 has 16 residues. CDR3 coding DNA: TGTGCCAGCTCACCACGGGGCCAGGGGAGGACAGATACGCAGTATTTT. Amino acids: CASSPRGQGRTDTQYF.

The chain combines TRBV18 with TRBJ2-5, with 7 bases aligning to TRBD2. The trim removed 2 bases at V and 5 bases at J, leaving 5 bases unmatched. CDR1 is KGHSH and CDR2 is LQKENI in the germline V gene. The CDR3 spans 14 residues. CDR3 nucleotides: TGTGCCAGCTCACCATGGGGGGGTCGGGAGACCCAGTACTTC. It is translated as CASSPWGGRETQYF.

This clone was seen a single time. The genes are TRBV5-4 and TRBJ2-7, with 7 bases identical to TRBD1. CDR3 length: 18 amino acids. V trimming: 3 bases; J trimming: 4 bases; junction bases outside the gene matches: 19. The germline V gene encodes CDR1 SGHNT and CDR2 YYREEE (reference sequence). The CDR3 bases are TGTGCCAGCAGCTACGCACGGGACAGCCCATTGGGGGAATACGAGCAGTACTTC. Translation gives CASSYARDSPLGEYEQYF. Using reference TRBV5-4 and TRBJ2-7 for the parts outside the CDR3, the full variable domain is ETGVTQSPTHLIKTRGQQVTLRCSSQSGHNTVSWYQQALGQGPQFIFQYYREEENGRGNFPPRFSGLQFPNYSSELNVNALELDDSALYLCASSYARDSPLGEYEQYFGPGTRLTVT.

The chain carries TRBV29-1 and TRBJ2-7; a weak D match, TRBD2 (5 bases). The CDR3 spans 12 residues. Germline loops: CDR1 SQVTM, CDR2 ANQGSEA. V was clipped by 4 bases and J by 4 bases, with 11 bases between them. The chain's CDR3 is CSVGTPAYEQYF. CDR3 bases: TGCAGCGTTGGGACTCCCGCTTACGAGCAGTACTTC.

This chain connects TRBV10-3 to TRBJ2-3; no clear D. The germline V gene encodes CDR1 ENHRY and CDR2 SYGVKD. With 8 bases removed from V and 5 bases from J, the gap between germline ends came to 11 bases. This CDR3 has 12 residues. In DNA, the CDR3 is TGTGCCATCTCCCTAGTTGGAGATACGCAGTATTTT. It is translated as CAISLVGDTQYF.

CDR3 region: CASSYLGLQETQYF. CDR3 coding DNA: TGTGCCAGCAGTTACCTTGGACTTCAAGAGACCCAGTACTTC. The chain recombines TRBV6-6 with TRBJ2-5, with a weak D call TRBD2 (5 bases). Germline V gene data show CDR1 as MNHNY and CDR2 as SVGAGI (reference sequence). Deletions cut 2 bases from V and 2 bases from J, with 9 bases between. This CDR3 spans 14 amino acids.

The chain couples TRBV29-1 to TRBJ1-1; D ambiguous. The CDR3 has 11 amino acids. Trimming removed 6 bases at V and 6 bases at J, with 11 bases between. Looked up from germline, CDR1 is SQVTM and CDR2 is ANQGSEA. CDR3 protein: CSVGKAAEAFF. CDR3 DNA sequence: TGCAGCGTGGGCAAGGCGGCTGAAGCTTTCTTT.

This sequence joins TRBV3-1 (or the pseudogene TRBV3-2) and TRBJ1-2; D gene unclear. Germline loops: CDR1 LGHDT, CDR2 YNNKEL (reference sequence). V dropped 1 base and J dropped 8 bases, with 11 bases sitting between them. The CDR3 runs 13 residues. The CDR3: CASSQVDSSGYTF. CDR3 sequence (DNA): TGTGCCAGCAGCCAAGTGGACTCGTCCGGCTACACCTTC.